These T cell receptor beta chains were read from a single sample in a study of cytomegalovirus exposure and HLA in healthy donors. Clones were sequenced by immunoSEQ multiplex PCR, and TCRdb holds only the in-frame ones, with some missing. The sample yields 200,000 to 300,000 clones, around 88% seen once. The sample taken for sequencing was PBMCs. These receptors all stem from a woman in her twenties or thirties in good health and CMV-seropositive. Each CDR3 is given with its conserved first and last residue. D genes are given only for firm matches. Size is stated for part of the rows, as once, few or many counts, or as a class when the clone is expanded.

abundance: NA
v_gene: TRBV9
d_gene: TRBD1
j_gene: TRBJ1-5
CDR3nt: TGTGCCAGCAGCGTATCTGGGACAGGCCAGCCCCAGCATTTT
CDR3aa: CASSVSGTGQPQHF

abundance: NA
v_gene: TRBV27
d_gene: NA
j_gene: TRBJ2-7
CDR3nt: TGTGCCAGCAGTGCCCCACTAGGTTCGATCTACGAGCAGTACTTC
CDR3aa: CASSAPLGSIYEQYF

abundance: NA
v_gene: TRBV5-4
d_gene: NA
j_gene: TRBJ1-1
CDR3nt: TGTGCCAGCAGCCAAACCCGGGGGAACACTGAAGCTTTCTTT
CDR3aa: CASSQTRGNTEAFF

abundance: NA
v_gene: TRBV29-1
d_gene: TRBD1
j_gene: TRBJ2-7
CDR3nt: TGCAGCGTTGGGACAGGGGGGTCCTACGAGCAGTACTTC
CDR3aa: CSVGTGGSYEQYF

abundance: NA
v_gene: TRBV25-1
d_gene: NA
j_gene: TRBJ1-2
CDR3nt: TGTGCCAGCAGTGCGAGTACTTATGGCTACACCTTC
CDR3aa: CASSASTYGYTF

abundance: NA
v_gene: TRBV7-9
d_gene: TRBD1
j_gene: TRBJ2-7
CDR3nt: TGTGCCAGCAGCTTAGGGCCCTCCCGGGGACAGGGAACTCGCGAGCAGTACTTC
CDR3aa: CASSLGPSRGQGTREQYF

abundance: NA
v_gene: TRBV11-1
d_gene: NA
j_gene: TRBJ2-5
CDR3nt: TGTGCCAGCAGCTTTGGGACACGAGAGACCCAGTACTTC
CDR3aa: CASSFGTRETQYF

abundance: NA
v_gene: TRBV9
d_gene: NA
j_gene: TRBJ2-7
CDR3nt: TGTGCCAGCAGCGAGGGGGGACGGGGGGACTACGAGCAGTACTTC
CDR3aa: CASSEGGRGDYEQYF

abundance: NA
v_gene: TRBV13
d_gene: NA
j_gene: TRBJ2-7
CDR3nt: TGTGCCTCGGGATGGCGTGAGTCCTACGAGCAGTACTTC
CDR3aa: CASGWRESYEQYF

abundance: NA
v_gene: TRBV19
d_gene: TRBD1
j_gene: TRBJ1-4
CDR3nt: TGTGCCAGCCTGAATACAGGGGGTGAAAAACTGTTTTTT
CDR3aa: CASLNTGGEKLFF

abundance: NA
v_gene: TRBV7-3
d_gene: NA
j_gene: TRBJ2-7
CDR3nt: TGTGCCAGCAGCTTAAGGCAGGGTGTTCGCTACGAGCAGTACTTC
CDR3aa: CASSLRQGVRYEQYF

abundance: NA
v_gene: TRBV19
d_gene: TRBD2
j_gene: TRBJ2-2
CDR3nt: TGTGCCAGTAGCTCCCACCTAGCGGGAGAATCTGACGGGGAGCTGTTTTTT
CDR3aa: CASSSHLAGESDGELFF

abundance: NA
v_gene: TRBV5-4
d_gene: TRBD1
j_gene: TRBJ2-7
CDR3nt: TGTGCCAGCAGCTTGGGAAACAGGGGGGTTAACGAGCAGTACTTC
CDR3aa: CASSLGNRGVNEQYF

abundance: NA
v_gene: TRBV5-1
d_gene: NA
j_gene: TRBJ2-1
CDR3nt: TGCGCCAGCTCAAGTCCGGGACTGGGATACAATGAGCAGTTCTTC
CDR3aa: CASSSPGLGYNEQFF

abundance: NA
v_gene: TRBV5-1
d_gene: NA
j_gene: TRBJ1-1
CDR3nt: TGCGCCAGCAGCTTGGAGGGGGGGCCCACTGAAGCTTTCTTT
CDR3aa: CASSLEGGPTEAFF

abundance: NA
v_gene: TRBV5-6
d_gene: TRBD1
j_gene: TRBJ2-7
CDR3nt: TGTGCCAGCAGCCGGGACAGGTGGCCCTACGAGCAGTACTTC
CDR3aa: CASSRDRWPYEQYF

abundance: NA
v_gene: TRBV10-3
d_gene: TRBD1
j_gene: TRBJ1-2
CDR3nt: TGTGCCATCAGTTCCGGGACAGGTACTTCTAACTATGGCTACACCTTC
CDR3aa: CAISSGTGTSNYGYTF

abundance: NA
v_gene: TRBV2
d_gene: NA
j_gene: TRBJ2-1
CDR3nt: TGTGCCAGCAGTGAAGTTCGCTCTAACGGTGAGCAGTTCTTC
CDR3aa: CASSEVRSNGEQFF

abundance: NA
v_gene: TRBV7-9
d_gene: TRBD2
j_gene: TRBJ2-4
CDR3nt: TGTGCCAGCAGCCGACAAGCGGGGCAAAACATTCAGTACTTC
CDR3aa: CASSRQAGQNIQYF

abundance: NA
v_gene: TRBV27
d_gene: NA
j_gene: TRBJ2-5
CDR3nt: TGTGCCAGCAGTTCGCAGGGTGAAGAGACCCAGTACTTC
CDR3aa: CASSSQGEETQYF

abundance: NA
v_gene: TRBV19
d_gene: TRBD1
j_gene: TRBJ1-2
CDR3nt: TGTGCCAGTAGTAGGACAGGGATCGCTGGCTATGGCTACACCTTC
CDR3aa: CASSRTGIAGYGYTF

abundance: NA
v_gene: TRBV4-1
d_gene: TRBD1
j_gene: TRBJ2-3
CDR3nt: TGCGCCAGCAGCCAGGGGACAGGAGCCCTACGCACAGATACGCAGTATTTT
CDR3aa: CASSQGTGALRTDTQYF

abundance: few
v_gene: TRBV5-1
d_gene: TRBD2
j_gene: TRBJ2-5
CDR3nt: TGCGCCAGCAGCTCCGGGACTAGATTGGGGGAGACCCAGTACTTC
CDR3aa: CASSSGTRLGETQYF

abundance: NA
v_gene: TRBV5-1
d_gene: TRBD2
j_gene: TRBJ2-7
CDR3nt: TGCGCCAGCAGCTTGGGGGCGGCTAGCGGGTACACCTACGAGCAGTACTTC
CDR3aa: CASSLGAASGYTYEQYF

abundance: NA
v_gene: TRBV21-1
d_gene: NA
j_gene: TRBJ1-2
CDR3nt: TGTGCCAGCAGCGGGCGGGACCCCTGGGGTTACACCTTC
CDR3aa: CASSGRDPWGYTF

abundance: NA
v_gene: TRBV28
d_gene: NA
j_gene: TRBJ1-5
CDR3nt: TGTGCCAGCAGTTCCCCGACCGGGGGCAATCAGCCCCAGCATTTT
CDR3aa: CASSSPTGGNQPQHF

abundance: once
v_gene: TRBV19
d_gene: TRBD2
j_gene: TRBJ2-1
CDR3nt: TGTGCCAGTAGTATCGGACTAGCGGGAGAGGAGCAGTTCTTC
CDR3aa: CASSIGLAGEEQFF

abundance: NA
v_gene: TRBV15
d_gene: TRBD1
j_gene: TRBJ1-3
CDR3nt: TGTGCCACCAGCAGGGGGGACAGGTCCTTCTCTGGAAACACCATATATTTT
CDR3aa: CATSRGDRSFSGNTIYF

abundance: NA
v_gene: TRBV27
d_gene: NA
j_gene: TRBJ1-1
CDR3nt: TGTGCCAGCAGTTTATCGGGGGCCATGGGCACTGAAGCTTTCTTT
CDR3aa: CASSLSGAMGTEAFF

abundance: NA
v_gene: TRBV2
d_gene: NA
j_gene: TRBJ1-1
CDR3nt: TGTGCCAGCCAAATCACAAGGGGGAACACTGAAGCTTTCTTT
CDR3aa: CASQITRGNTEAFF

abundance: NA
v_gene: TRBV27
d_gene: TRBD1
j_gene: TRBJ1-1
CDR3nt: TGTGCCAGCACCCGACAGGGTCGCACTGAAGCTTTCTTT
CDR3aa: CASTRQGRTEAFF

abundance: NA
v_gene: TRBV27
d_gene: NA
j_gene: TRBJ2-4
CDR3nt: TGTGCCAGCAGTTTAAATAGGGGCTACGAGAACATTCAGTACTTC
CDR3aa: CASSLNRGYENIQYF

abundance: few
v_gene: TRBV19
d_gene: NA
j_gene: TRBJ2-2
CDR3nt: TGTGCCAGTAGGGGCACCCGTGCCACCGGGGAGCTGTTTTTT
CDR3aa: CASRGTRATGELFF

abundance: once
v_gene: TRBV6-5
d_gene: NA
j_gene: TRBJ2-3
CDR3nt: TGTGCCAGCAGTCGACTGGGGGCCACAGATACGCAGTATTTT
CDR3aa: CASSRLGATDTQYF

abundance: NA
v_gene: TRBV27
d_gene: TRBD1
j_gene: TRBJ1-1
CDR3nt: TGTGCCAGCAGTCTTTACAGGGGGCATATCCCTGAAGCTTTCTTT
CDR3aa: CASSLYRGHIPEAFF

abundance: NA
v_gene: TRBV7-9
d_gene: NA
j_gene: TRBJ1-5
CDR3nt: TGTGCCAGCGGGGGGATTTTGAGCAATCAGCCCCAGCATTTT
CDR3aa: CASGGILSNQPQHF

abundance: NA
v_gene: TRBV4-2
d_gene: TRBD1
j_gene: TRBJ1-2
CDR3nt: TGTGCCAGCAGCGTACAGCCGGGACAGGGGGCTCCCGGCTACACCTTC
CDR3aa: CASSVQPGQGAPGYTF

abundance: NA
v_gene: TRBV28
d_gene: NA
j_gene: TRBJ1-5
CDR3nt: TGTGCCAGCAGTTCCGACCTAAGGACAACCCTTAATAGCAATCAGCCCCAGCATTTT
CDR3aa: CASSSDLRTTLNSNQPQHF

abundance: NA
v_gene: TRBV30
d_gene: TRBD1
j_gene: TRBJ1-1
CDR3nt: TGTGCCTGGAGTGGGGACAGGGGATCAGGAGCTTTCTTT
CDR3aa: CAWSGDRGSGAFF

abundance: NA
v_gene: TRBV13
d_gene: TRBD2
j_gene: TRBJ2-1
CDR3nt: TGTGCCAGCAGCGGGACTACATTTTACAATGAGCAGTTCTTC
CDR3aa: CASSGTTFYNEQFF

abundance: NA
v_gene: TRBV27
d_gene: NA
j_gene: TRBJ2-7
CDR3nt: TGTGCCAGCAGCAGAGAGGTGGGAGCTTTCTACGAGCAGTACTTC
CDR3aa: CASSREVGAFYEQYF

abundance: NA
v_gene: TRBV7-7
d_gene: TRBD1
j_gene: TRBJ2-1
CDR3nt: TGTGCTAGCAGCTTAGGGACAGGGGGGCCTAATGAGCAGTTCTTC
CDR3aa: CASSLGTGGPNEQFF

abundance: once
v_gene: TRBV19
d_gene: TRBD1
j_gene: TRBJ1-1
CDR3nt: TGTGCCAGTAGTATAGGGTTCCGGGACAGGGGGAACACTGAAGCTTTCTTT
CDR3aa: CASSIGFRDRGNTEAFF

abundance: once
v_gene: TRBV29-1
d_gene: TRBD1
j_gene: TRBJ2-7
CDR3nt: TGCAGCGTTGATAATTGGACAGGGAAGCAGTACTTC
CDR3aa: CSVDNWTGKQYF

abundance: NA
v_gene: TRBV13
d_gene: TRBD2
j_gene: TRBJ2-5
CDR3nt: TGTGCCAGCAGCTTAGGATCCCTAGCGGGAGTTGAGACCCAGTACTTC
CDR3aa: CASSLGSLAGVETQYF

abundance: NA
v_gene: TRBV2
d_gene: NA
j_gene: TRBJ2-2
CDR3nt: TGTGCCAGCCTGGGGGGGCGGGACGACACCGGGGAGCTGTTTTTT
CDR3aa: CASLGGRDDTGELFF

abundance: NA
v_gene: TRBV30
d_gene: NA
j_gene: TRBJ1-1
CDR3nt: TGTGCCTGGAGAAATACAGTGAACACTGAAGCTTTCTTT
CDR3aa: CAWRNTVNTEAFF

abundance: few
v_gene: TRBV13
d_gene: NA
j_gene: TRBJ1-2
CDR3nt: TGTGCCAGCAGCTCGACAGGAGTACATGGCTACACCTTC
CDR3aa: CASSSTGVHGYTF